Listed here are 28 T cell receptor beta chains from one sample, sequenced in a study of blood T cell repertoires in COVID-19. Method: immunoSEQ multiplex PCR; TCRdb's copy keeps in-frame clones and lacks some. The sample consists of 250,000 to 400,000 clones, roughly 90% of them appearing once. The sample taken for sequencing was peripheral blood. The receptors originated from a woman aged 25 to 39 with COVID-19, enrolled during active disease.

V usage is TRBV18 and J usage is TRBJ1-4; D possibly corresponds to TRBD1 (5 bases). Germline lookup yields CDR1 KGHSH and CDR2 LQKENI. The CDR3 loop spans 15 amino acids. The ends were cut back, 1 base at V and 3 bases at J, with 9 bases in the middle. The CDR3 bases are TGTGCCAGCTCACCACAGGGGTCCCCTAATGAAAAACTGTTTTTT. This codes for CASSPQGSPNEKLFF.

The V gene is TRBV10-3, the J gene TRBJ2-5, with D unresolved. This CDR3 is built from 13 residues. V lost 2 bases and J 9 bases, leaving 13 bases between the germline ends. Germline loops: CDR1 ENHRY, CDR2 SYGVKD. The CDR3 DNA reads TGTGCCATCAGTGAGCCCAAGAGCGTGGCCCAGTACTTC. The encoded protein is CAISEPKSVAQYF.

CDR3 region: CASSQRTGLQPQHF. CDR3 nucleotide sequence: TGCGCCAGCAGCCAACGGACAGGGTTACAGCCCCAGCATTTT. V is TRBV4-1 and J is TRBJ1-5; 8 positions match TRBD1. The germline V gene has CDR1 MGHRA and CDR2 YSYEKL. CDR3 length equals 14 residues. Losses at the gene ends were 2 bases for V and 7 bases for J; bases not matched to a gene: 4.

V usage is TRBV27 and J usage is TRBJ1-5; no clear D. Germline V gene lookup returns CDR1 MNHEY and CDR2 SMNVEV (reference sequence). This CDR3 contains 16 residues. Trimming pared 3 bases from V and 6 bases from J, leaving 18 bases between. The CDR3 nucleotides read TGTGCCAGCAGTTTCTTGTACGACCGGGAAGGTCAGCCCCAGCATTTT. Amino acids: CASSFLYDREGQPQHF.

This chain links TRBV10-3 with TRBJ2-1, with a weak D call TRBD2 (6 bases). The CDR3 consists of 14 residues. V was clipped by 8 bases and J by 1 base, with 12 bases between them. The germline V gene has CDR1 ENHRY and CDR2 SYGVKD. This chain's CDR3 is CAIGAGGSYNEQFF. Written as DNA, the CDR3 is TGTGCCATCGGTGCTGGGGGGTCCTACAATGAGCAGTTCTTC.

The chain carries TRBV11-2 and TRBJ2-7; D might be TRBD2 (5 bases). The CDR3 runs 14 residues. V was cut by 0 bases and J by 7 bases, with 13 bases left in between. CDR1 is SGHAT and CDR2 is FQNNGV in the germline V gene. The CDR3 sequence is CASSLDLYGGEQYF. Written as DNA, the CDR3 is TGTGCCAGCAGCTTAGATCTTTATGGCGGGGAGCAGTACTTC.

This chain uses TRBV10-3 with TRBJ2-7; maybe TRBD2 (7 bases). The germline gives CDR1 ENHRY, CDR2 SYGVKD. The CDR3 runs to 13 residues. The germline V and J ends were trimmed by 4 bases and 3 bases, with 10 bases remaining between them. The DNA for the CDR3 is TGTGCCATCAGTGTAGGGGGGGGCTACGAGCAGTACTTC. This encodes CAISVGGGYEQYF.

The rearrangement links TRBV5-1 to TRBJ2-2; the D gene is possibly TRBD2 (6 bases). CDR3 length: 14 amino acids. Germline V gene sequence: CDR1 SGHRS, CDR2 YFSETQ. V was pared by 2 bases and J by 2 bases, with 7 bases between. This CDR3 reads CASSFGLNTGELFF. The CDR3 DNA is TGCGCCAGCAGCTTCGGACTAAACACCGGGGAGCTGTTTTTT.

V gene TRBV19 combines with J gene TRBJ1-1; possibly TRBD1 for D (5 bases). The CDR3 has 14 amino acids. V lost 6 bases to trimming and J lost 5 bases, with 16 bases between them. The germline V gene has CDR1 LNHDA and CDR2 SQIVND (reference sequence). CDR3 nucleotides: TGTGCCAGTAGCCTGAAAGGAGGGGTAACTGAAGCTTTCTTT. Translation gives CASSLKGGVTEAFF. The full variable domain, rest sourced from reference TRBV19 and TRBJ1-1, is DGGITQSPKYLFRKEGQNVTLSCEQNLNHDAMYWYRQDPGQGLRLIYYSQIVNDFQKGDIAEGYSVSREKKESFPLTVTSAQKNPTAFYLCASSLKGGVTEAFFGQGTRLTVV.

A few counts support this clone. The chain is built from TRBV28 and TRBJ2-3; 8 bases align to TRBD2. V was pared by 5 bases and J by 11 bases, with 6 bases of the junction left unmatched. This CDR3 has 12 amino acids. Germline lookup yields CDR1 MDHEN and CDR2 SYDVKM. CDR3 DNA: TGTGCCAGCAGTCTTGGTCTAGCGGGGCAGTATTTT. It encodes CASSLGLAGQYF. The variable domain in full, completed from reference TRBV28 and TRBJ2-3, reads DVKVTQSSRYLVKRTGEKVFLECVQDMDHENMFWYRQDPGLGLRLIYFSYDVKMKEKGDIPEGYSVSREKKERFSLILESASTNQTSMYLCASSLGLAGQYFGPGTRLTVL.

This clone showed up just once. The chain's CDR3 is CASSLGLSNQPQHF. DNA of the CDR3: TGTGCCAGCAGCTTAGGACTTAGCAATCAGCCCCAGCATTTT. This chain joins TRBV11-2 and TRBJ1-5; no clear D gene. CDR1 and CDR2 (germline): SGHAT, FQNNGV. The CDR3 totals 14 residues. Trimming cost V 1 base and J 0 bases, with 4 bases left between them.

J is TRBJ2-1 and V is TRBV10-2, with 10 bases fitting TRBD2. The germline V gene has CDR1 WSHSY and CDR2 SAAADI. The junction had 3 bases not matched to a gene; V was cut back by 8 bases and J by 2 bases. The CDR3 is 14 residues long. CDR3 DNA sequence: TGCGCCAGCCAGACTAGCGGGCCCTACAATGAGCAGTTCTTC. Residues: CASQTSGPYNEQFF.

The chain is built from TRBV2 and TRBJ2-7; 8 bases are shared with TRBD2. The V segment lost 4 bases and the J segment 5 bases; nucleotides outside the gene matches: 4. Germline V gene lookup returns CDR1 SNHLY and CDR2 FYNNEI. The CDR3 runs to 13 residues. CDR3 loop: CASSVLAGNEQYF. In DNA form, the CDR3 reads TGTGCCAGCAGTGTGCTAGCGGGCAACGAGCAGTACTTC.

In its sample, this clone was seen many times. This chain connects TRBV7-3 to TRBJ2-3; D unclear. This CDR3 is built from 13 residues. V was cut by 4 bases and J by 3 bases, with 8 bases left in between. Germline V gene sequence: CDR1 SGHTA, CDR2 FQGTGA. The CDR3 loop is CASSSGRTDTQYF. The CDR3 DNA sequence: TGTGCCAGCAGCTCCGGCAGGACAGATACGCAGTATTTT.

This clone was detected a few times. This sample also contains other DNA sequences that code for the same CDR3. The genes are TRBV18 and TRBJ1-2; a weak D match, TRBD1 (5 bases). The length of the CDR3 is 13 residues. Trimming took 3 bases from V and 8 from J, leaving 13 bases between them. Germline CDR1 KGHSH, CDR2 LQKENI. The CDR3 loop is CASSPGTGEGYTF. In nucleotides, the CDR3 is TGTGCCAGCTCACCTGGGACTGGAGAAGGCTACACCTTC.

This chain uses TRBV7-2 with TRBJ2-1; the D is unclear. Germline loops: CDR1 SGHTA, CDR2 FQGNSA. This CDR3 comprises 13 residues. The V and J ends lost 2 bases and 2 bases respectively, with 4 bases between them. The CDR3 protein is CASSLRAYNEQFF. The CDR3 nucleotides read TGTGCCAGCAGCTTACGCGCCTACAATGAGCAGTTCTTC.

The chain recombines TRBV29-1 with TRBJ2-2; unclear D gene. CDR1 and CDR2 (germline): SQVTM, ANQGSEA. Trimming pared 2 bases from V and 1 base from J, leaving 2 bases between. This CDR3 contains 12 residues. The CDR3 spells CSVEQNTGELFF. The CDR3 DNA follows: TGCAGCGTTGAACAGAACACCGGGGAGCTGTTTTTT.

The chain uses TRBV6-2 or TRBV6-3 and TRBJ2-1; 12 bases agree with TRBD2. The length of the CDR3 is 17 residues. CDR1 is MNHEY and CDR2 is SVGEGT in the germline V gene. J gave up 7 bases and V 2 bases, and 9 bases lay outside the gene matches. CDR3 residues: CASSYELAGGPRNEQFF. In DNA form, the CDR3 reads TGTGCCAGCAGTTACGAGCTAGCGGGAGGGCCACGGAATGAGCAGTTCTTC.

The rearrangement links TRBV28 to TRBJ1-1; D is uncertain. The germline V gene encodes CDR1 MDHEN and CDR2 SYDVKM. V shed 7 bases and J shed 3 bases, with 12 bases lying between them. The CDR3 has 13 amino acids. CDR3 coding DNA: TGTGCCAGCACCCTCTCCAGGTACACTGAAGCTTTCTTT. Residues: CASTLSRYTEAFF. Combining the CDR3 with reference TRBV28 and TRBJ1-1 gives the whole variable domain DVKVTQSSRYLVKRTGEKVFLECVQDMDHENMFWYRQDPGLGLRLIYFSYDVKMKEKGDIPEGYSVSREKKERFSLILESASTNQTSMYLCASTLSRYTEAFFGQGTRLTVV.

The V gene is TRBV18, the J gene TRBJ1-6; the match to TRBD1 covers 8 bases. This CDR3 region has 14 residues. V was clipped by 3 bases and J by 5 bases; unmatched bases: 0. CDR1 is KGHSH and CDR2 is LQKENI in the germline V gene. The CDR3 is CASSPGQDNSPLHF. The DNA for the CDR3 is TGTGCCAGCTCACCGGGACAGGATAATTCACCCCTCCACTTT.

This rearrangement joins TRBV27 to TRBJ2-1; 13 nucleotides align to TRBD2. The V and J ends lost 5 bases and 7 bases, in that order; junction bases with no gene match: 17. The V gene's germline CDR1 is MNHEY and CDR2 SMNVEV (reference sequence). The CDR3 totals 19 residues. This CDR3 is CASSTLLRLAGGSGNEQFF. As DNA, the CDR3 is TGTGCCAGCAGTACCCTACTCAGACTAGCGGGAGGTTCGGGAAATGAGCAGTTCTTC.

The sample holds one count of this clone. The chain employs TRBV5-1 and TRBJ2-1, with 8 bases aligning to TRBD2. CDR1 is SGHRS, CDR2 YFSETQ, per germline. The V gene end was trimmed by 5 bases and the J gene end by 4 bases; junction bases not matched to a gene: 11. This CDR3 has 16 amino acids. The CDR3 loop reads CASRPGALAGYNEQFF. Written as DNA, the CDR3 is TGCGCCAGCAGACCTGGGGCCCTAGCGGGTTACAATGAGCAGTTCTTC. Full variable domain (rest looked up from reference TRBV5-1 and TRBJ2-1): KAGVTQTPRYLIKTRGQQVTLSCSPISGHRSVSWYQQTPGQGLQFLFEYFSETQRNKGNFPGRFSGRQFSNSRSEMNVSTLELGDSALYLCASRPGALAGYNEQFFGPGTRLTVL.

This rearrangement joins TRBV2 to TRBJ1-2, with D uncertain. Trimming took 5 bases from V and 8 from J, leaving 18 bases between them. Germline values: CDR1 SNHLY, CDR2 FYNNEI. This CDR3 contains 14 residues. The CDR3 protein is CASSKGSGGNGYTF. The CDR3 bases are TGTGCCAGCAGTAAAGGGTCGGGAGGGAACGGCTACACCTTC. Full variable domain (outside the CDR3, taken from reference TRBV2 and TRBJ1-2): EPEVTQTPSHQVTQMGQEVILRCVPISNHLYFYWYRQILGQKVEFLVSFYNNEISEKSEIFDDQFSVERPDGSNFTLKIRSTKLEDSAMYFCASSKGSGGNGYTFGSGTRLTVV.

The V and J genes are TRBV3-1 (or the pseudogene TRBV3-2) and TRBJ1-3; unclear D gene. Trimming left V 2 bases short and J 0 bases short, with 11 bases between. From germline, CDR1 is LGHDT and CDR2 YNNKEL (reference sequence). This CDR3 has 16 residues. CDR3 in amino acids: CASSQRLPSSGNTIYF. DNA for the CDR3: TGTGCCAGCAGCCAACGGTTACCGAGCTCTGGAAACACCATATATTTT.

This chain joins TRBV29-1 and TRBJ2-3; no clear D gene. The germline gives CDR1 SQVTM, CDR2 ANQGSEA. This CDR3 has 13 amino acids. Between the trimmed V and J ends, which lost 5 bases and 1 base, there was a span of 10 bases. The DNA for the CDR3 is TGCAGCGTTACCACTACTGGCACAGATACGCAGTATTTT. It is translated as CSVTTTGTDTQYF.

This clone was recorded only once. The CDR3 sequence is CASSTTGANQPQHF. As DNA, the CDR3 is TGTGCCAGTAGTACGACAGGAGCCAATCAGCCCCAGCATTTT. The rearrangement links TRBV19 to TRBJ1-5; perhaps TRBD1 as D (6 bases). The V gene lost 4 bases and the J gene lost 3 bases, with 10 bases spanning the gap. CDR3 size: 14 residues. Germline V gene lookup returns CDR1 LNHDA and CDR2 SQIVND (reference sequence).

The chain employs TRBV5-5 and TRBJ2-7; D gene unclear. V lost 0 bases and J lost 0, with 7 bases in between. Germline values: CDR1 SGHKS, CDR2 YYEKEE (reference sequence). This CDR3 is built from 14 residues. In DNA, the CDR3 is TGTGCCAGCAGCTTGGGTCAGATCTCCTACGAGCAGTACTTC. Protein product: CASSLGQISYEQYF.

The chain carries TRBV28 and TRBJ2-2; 7 bases align to TRBD1. CDR1 is MDHEN and CDR2 is SYDVKM in the germline V gene. The CDR3 has 15 amino acids. J gave up 5 bases and V 3 bases, and 6 bases lay outside the gene matches. CDR3 protein: CASSLGTVGTGELFF. CDR3 DNA sequence: TGTGCCAGCAGTTTGGGGACAGTAGGGACCGGGGAGCTGTTTTTT.